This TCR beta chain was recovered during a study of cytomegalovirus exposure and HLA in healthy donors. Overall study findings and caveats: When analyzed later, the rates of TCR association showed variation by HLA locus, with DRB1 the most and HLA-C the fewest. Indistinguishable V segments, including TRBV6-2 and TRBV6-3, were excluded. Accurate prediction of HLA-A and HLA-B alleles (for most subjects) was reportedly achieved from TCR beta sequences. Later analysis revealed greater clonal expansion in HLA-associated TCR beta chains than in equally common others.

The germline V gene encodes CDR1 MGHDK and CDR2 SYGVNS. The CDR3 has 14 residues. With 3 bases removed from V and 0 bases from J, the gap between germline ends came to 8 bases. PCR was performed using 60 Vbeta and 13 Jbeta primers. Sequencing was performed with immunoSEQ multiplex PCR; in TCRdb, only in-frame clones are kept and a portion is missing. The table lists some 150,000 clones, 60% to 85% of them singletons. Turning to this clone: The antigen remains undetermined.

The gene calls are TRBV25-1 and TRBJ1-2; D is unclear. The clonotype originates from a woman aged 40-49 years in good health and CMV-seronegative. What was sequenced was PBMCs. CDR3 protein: CASSDGVTNYGYTF. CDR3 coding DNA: TGTGCCAGCAGTGACGGAGTCACTAACTATGGCTACACCTTC.